Listed below are T cell receptor beta chains from one sample, sequenced in a study of blood T cell repertoires in COVID-19. Using immunoSEQ multiplex PCR, the repertoire was profiled, and TCRdb retains in-frame clones only, with some absent. This sample yields approximately 250,000 clones, of which 88% are seen a single time; about 9.4% belongs to the top ten. The material sequenced was peripheral blood. These receptor sequences come from a woman aged 65 to 85 with COVID-19, enrolled during active disease. CDR3s include the opening cysteine and the closing phenylalanine or tryptophan. The D gene is left open where the match is weak. Only some rows state a clone size, as once, few, many or a class for expanded clones.

abundance | j_gene | d_gene | v_gene | CDR3aa | CDR3nt
. | TRBJ1-2 | . | TRBV11-3 | CASSFGGAGYTF | TGTGCCAGCAGCTTCGGCGGGGCGGGCTACACCTTC
few | TRBJ1-2 | TRBD1 | TRBV6-5 | CASSLQGFDYGYTF | TGTGCCAGCAGTTTACAGGGGTTCGACTATGGCTACACCTTC
. | TRBJ2-1 | . | TRBV5-1 | CASSQGQGSYNEQFF | TGCGCCAGCAGCCAGGGACAAGGCTCCTACAATGAGCAGTTCTTC
. | TRBJ1-5 | . | TRBV19 | CASRTGLFSNQPQHF | TGTGCCAGTAGAACGGGACTCTTTAGCAATCAGCCCCAGCATTTT
. | TRBJ1-5 | . | TRBV2 | CASTQGFGINQPQHF | TGTGCCAGCACCCAGGGTTTTGGTATCAATCAGCCCCAGCATTTT
few | TRBJ1-2 | . | TRBV5-4 | CASSYDPEGYGYTF | TGTGCCAGCAGCTACGACCCCGAGGGATATGGCTACACCTTC
. | TRBJ2-5 | TRBD2 | TRBV5-6 | CASSAGGARETQYF | TGTGCCAGCAGCGCCGGGGGGGCACGAGAGACCCAGTACTTC
few | TRBJ1-6 | TRBD1 | TRBV19 | CASSPGQGWNSPLHF | TGTGCCAGTAGTCCAGGACAGGGGTGGAATTCACCCCTCCACTTT
. | TRBJ1-2 | . | TRBV12-3/TRBV12-4 | CASSPSESRGYTF | TGTGCCAGCAGTCCCTCAGAATCTCGCGGCTACACCTTC
. | TRBJ1-1 | . | TRBV28 | CASSLGLGGPNTEAFF | TGTGCCAGCAGTTTAGGTCTTGGAGGGCCTAACACTGAAGCTTTCTTT
. | TRBJ1-1 | TRBD1 | TRBV19 | CASRPRTGANTEAFF | TGTGCCAGTAGACCGAGGACAGGAGCGAACACTGAAGCTTTCTTT
once | TRBJ2-3 | TRBD2 | TRBV9 | CASSVVGRASTDTQYF | TGTGCCAGCAGCGTAGTCGGGAGGGCTAGCACAGATACGCAGTATTTT
. | TRBJ1-3 | TRBD1 | TRBV6-5 | CASSYTPTGSGNTIYF | TGTGCCAGCAGTTACACCCCGACAGGGTCTGGAAACACCATATATTTT
. | TRBJ2-1 | . | TRBV5-6 | CASSHTQGRADNNEQFF | TGTGCCAGCAGCCACACACAGGGTCGGGCAGACAACAATGAGCAGTTCTTC
. | TRBJ1-5 | TRBD1 | TRBV19 | CASSAGQGNQPQHF | TGTGCCAGTAGTGCTGGACAGGGCAATCAGCCCCAGCATTTT
few | TRBJ2-5 | . | TRBV10-3 | CAISEGRVEVTQYF | TGTGCCATCAGTGAGGGCAGGGTCGAGGTGACCCAGTACTTC
. | TRBJ1-2 | . | TRBV7-2 | CASSSMDRNGYTF | TGTGCCAGCAGCTCAATGGACAGAAATGGCTACACCTTC
. | TRBJ1-1 | . | TRBV7-6 | CASSLRGQPNTEAFF | TGTGCCAGCAGCTTGCGTGGGCAGCCGAACACTGAAGCTTTCTTT
. | TRBJ2-5 | TRBD2 | TRBV4-3 | CASSRILSGSQETQYF | TGCGCCAGCAGCCGAATACTTAGCGGGAGCCAAGAGACCCAGTACTTC
. | TRBJ1-1 | . | TRBV7-9 | CARSDMRGRRTEAFF | TGTGCCAGAAGCGATATGCGGGGGAGGAGGACTGAAGCTTTCTTT
few | TRBJ1-1 | . | TRBV28 | CASSPPQGSLAPEAFF | TGTGCCAGCAGTCCCCCACAGGGATCCCTGGCACCTGAAGCTTTCTTT
. | TRBJ1-1 | . | TRBV19 | CASSSAGVGGTEAFF | TGTGCCAGTAGTTCGGCAGGGGTTGGGGGAACTGAAGCTTTCTTT
. | TRBJ2-2 | . | TRBV19 | CASSMYGELFF | TGTGCCAGTAGTATGTATGGGGAGCTGTTTTTT
. | TRBJ1-5 | TRBD1 | TRBV4-1 | CASSLHDRVSSQPQHF | TGCGCCAGCAGCCTACACGACAGGGTATCATCTCAGCCCCAGCATTTT
. | TRBJ2-5 | . | TRBV28 | CAAVSTPRETQYF | TGTGCTGCCGTGTCGACTCCGAGGGAGACCCAGTACTTC
. | TRBJ1-1 | TRBD1 | TRBV29-1 | CSARQGVGTEAFF | TGCAGCGCGCGACAGGGAGTGGGCACTGAAGCTTTCTTT
. | TRBJ2-7 | TRBD2 | TRBV6-2/TRBV6-3 | CASSYGTSGRNLDYEQYF | TGTGCCAGCAGTTACGGGACTAGCGGGAGAAACCTGGACTACGAGCAGTACTTC
. | TRBJ1-5 | TRBD1 | TRBV10-3 | CAISESGQGGQPQHF | TGTGCCATCAGTGAGTCAGGACAGGGGGGACAGCCCCAGCATTTT
. | TRBJ1-5 | TRBD1 | TRBV5-1 | CASSRTGDSNQPQHF | TGCGCCAGCAGCCGGACAGGAGATAGCAATCAGCCCCAGCATTTT
. | TRBJ1-5 | TRBD1 | TRBV6-2/TRBV6-3 | CASSGTVNQPQHF | TGTGCCAGCAGTGGGACAGTTAATCAGCCCCAGCATTTT
. | TRBJ1-2 | . | TRBV4-2 | CASSLNRQVLNYGYTF | TGTGCCAGCAGCCTGAATAGACAGGTTTTGAACTATGGCTACACCTTC
. | TRBJ1-3 | TRBD1 | TRBV6-1 | CASSEPGQASGNTIYF | TGTGCCAGCAGTGAGCCGGGACAGGCCTCTGGAAACACCATATATTTT
. | TRBJ1-1 | TRBD1 | TRBV5-5 | CASSTRQGAEAFF | TGTGCCAGCAGCACTAGACAGGGGGCTGAAGCTTTCTTT
. | TRBJ2-5 | . | TRBV5-1 | CASSLTGLSKQETQYF | TGCGCCAGCAGCTTGACAGGGCTCTCAAAACAAGAGACCCAGTACTTC
. | TRBJ1-5 | TRBD1 | TRBV18 | CASSRRTGDYQPQHF | TGTGCCAGCTCACGCAGGACAGGGGACTATCAGCCCCAGCATTTT
. | TRBJ2-5 | TRBD1 | TRBV3-1/TRBV3-2 | CASSQTGETQYF | TGTGCCAGCAGCCAGACAGGGGAGACCCAGTACTTC
. | TRBJ2-1 | TRBD2 | TRBV24-1 | CATSDYIAGGPDSNEQFF | TGTGCCACCAGTGATTATATAGCGGGAGGGCCCGACTCCAATGAGCAGTTCTTC
. | TRBJ2-5 | . | TRBV15 | CATSRDGEETQYF | TGTGCCACCAGCAGAGACGGGGAAGAGACCCAGTACTTC
. | TRBJ2-3 | . | TRBV19 | CATEAAPNAQYF | TGTGCCACTGAAGCGGCCCCGAATGCGCAGTATTTT
. | TRBJ1-5 | . | TRBV30 | CAWSVGGYSNQPQHF | TGTGCCTGGAGTGTGGGGGGTTATAGCAATCAGCCCCAGCATTTT
many | TRBJ1-2 | TRBD1 | TRBV29-1 | CSVLGSGTGKSRDYGYTF | TGCAGCGTCCTCGGGTCGGGGACAGGGAAAAGTCGGGACTATGGCTACACCTTC
. | TRBJ1-5 | . | TRBV5-1 | CASSPGGGGQPQHF | TGCGCCAGCAGCCCGGGGGGGGGCGGTCAGCCCCAGCATTTT
. | TRBJ2-3 | . | TRBV18 | CASSPPGADTQYF | TGTGCCAGCTCACCACCAGGGGCAGATACGCAGTATTTT
. | TRBJ2-3 | TRBD1 | TRBV15 | CATSRDRVRADTQYF | TGTGCCACCAGCCGGGACAGGGTAAGGGCAGATACGCAGTATTTT
. | TRBJ1-3 | . | TRBV6-5 | CASSYLGGGNTIYF | TGTGCCAGCAGTTACTTAGGCGGCGGAAACACCATATATTTT
. | TRBJ1-2 | . | TRBV3-1/TRBV3-2 | CASSQSDNGYTF | TGTGCCAGCAGCCAATCCGACAATGGCTACACCTTC
. | TRBJ1-2 | . | TRBV6-6 | CASVRWGESYTF | TGTGCCAGCGTCCGTTGGGGGGAGAGCTACACCTTC
. | TRBJ2-3 | . | TRBV7-8 | CASSEQASTDTQYF | TGTGCCAGCAGCGAACAGGCTAGCACAGATACGCAGTATTTT
. | TRBJ2-1 | . | TRBV27 | CASSRTRVVGNEQFF | TGTGCCAGCAGTCGTACTAGAGTTGTAGGCAATGAGCAGTTCTTC
few | TRBJ1-2 | TRBD1 | TRBV5-6 | CASSLRQGRYGYTF | TGTGCCAGCAGCTTGCGACAGGGGAGGTATGGCTACACCTTC
. | TRBJ2-5 | TRBD2 | TRBV6-1 | CASSEDWASGIAETQYF | TGTGCCAGCAGTGAAGATTGGGCTAGCGGGATCGCGGAGACCCAGTACTTC
. | TRBJ2-1 | TRBD1 | TRBV6-1 | CASSESTGVIEQFF | TGTGCCAGCAGTGAATCTACAGGGGTTATAGAGCAGTTCTTC
. | TRBJ2-3 | TRBD2 | TRBV11-3 | CASSFDSAGVRADTQYF | TGTGCCAGCAGTTTTGACTCAGCGGGAGTACGGGCAGATACGCAGTATTTT
. | TRBJ1-1 | . | TRBV29-1 | CSERGTVNTEAFF | TGCAGCGAGCGGGGGACGGTGAACACTGAAGCTTTCTTT